These 17 T cell receptor beta chains originate from one sample sequenced in a study of ipilimumab plus nivolumab after autologous stem cell transplantation (dated by TCRdb to 2020 to 2023). Library generation was performed with the immunoSEQ multiplex PCR assay. This immuneACCESS table, as held by TCRdb, lists in-frame sequences with V and J called but not all clones. Of the missing ones, under half trace to an unresolved V gene in checked studies; the others have no known cause. Within this sample are roughly 40,000 clones, with 80% to 95% of them counted one time only. Of the sample, 0.75% to 1% is held by the ten largest clones. The sequencing used PBMCs, collected in a trial of ipilimumab plus nivolumab as post-transplant consolidation. These receptors were collected from a male donor with multiple myeloma.

This sequence joins TRBV7-3 and TRBJ2-7, with 7 bases that match TRBD1. The CDR3 sequence is 15 residues long. The ends lost 5 bases at V and 3 bases at J; junction bases unmatched: 10. Germline-derived CDR1 and CDR2 are SGHTA and FQGTGA. The CDR3 DNA reads TGTGCCAGCAGCCTACAGACAGGGCTCAACTACGAGCAGTACTTC. Its translation is CASSLQTGLNYEQYF.

The rearrangement links TRBV27 to TRBJ2-7; maybe TRBD2 (6 bases). The V and J ends lost 7 bases and 6 bases respectively, with 10 bases between them. CDR1 is MNHEY and CDR2 is SMNVEV in the germline V gene (reference sequence). The CDR3 is 11 residues long. CDR3 in DNA: TGTGCCAGCATTCTCGGGGGCGAGCAGTACTTC. This gives the protein CASILGGEQYF.

This sequence joins TRBV11-2 and TRBJ2-7, with D possibly being TRBD1 or TRBD2 (5 bases each). In germline, CDR1 is SGHAT, CDR2 FQNNGV. The V and J ends lost 4 bases and 0 bases respectively, with 13 bases between them. The CDR3 has 15 residues. The CDR3 is CASSSGPPLSYEQYF. The CDR3 DNA reads as TGTGCCAGCAGCTCGGGACCCCCCCTCTCCTACGAGCAGTACTTC. Drawing the rest from reference TRBV11-2 and TRBJ2-7, the complete variable domain is EAGVAQSPRYKIIEKRQSVAFWCNPISGHATLYWYQQILGQGPKLLIQFQNNGVVDDSQLPKDRFSAERLKGVDSTLKIQPAKLEDSAVYLCASSSGPPLSYEQYFGPGTRLTVT.

This chain connects TRBV9 to TRBJ2-2; D is possibly TRBD1 or TRBD2 (5 bases each). The CDR3 is 16 amino acids. V was clipped by 4 bases and J by 6 bases, with 19 bases between them. Germline assignment: CDR1 SGDLS and CDR2 YYNGEE. The CDR3 coding sequence is TGTGCCAGCAGCCCTAGAGGGGACCCCGTGGCCGGGGAGCTGTTTTTT. Its translation: CASSPRGDPVAGELFF. Drawing the rest from reference TRBV9 and TRBJ2-2, the complete variable domain is DSGVTQTPKHLITATGQRVTLRCSPRSGDLSVYWYQQSLDQGLQFLIQYYNGEERAKGNILERFSAQQFPDLHSELNLSSLELGDSALYFCASSPRGDPVAGELFFGEGSRLTVL.

V is TRBV11-3 and J is TRBJ1-1; D is undetermined. CDR1 is SGHNT and CDR2 is YENEEA in the germline V gene. This CDR3 contains 13 residues. V was cut by 4 bases and J by 2 bases, with 8 bases left in between. CDR3: CASSSGLNTEAFF. DNA of the CDR3: TGTGCCAGCAGCTCTGGACTCAACACTGAAGCTTTCTTT. The full variable domain, completed using reference TRBV11-3 and TRBJ1-1, is EAGVVQSPRYKIIEKKQPVAFWCNPISGHNTLYWYLQNLGQGPELLIRYENEEAVDDSQLPKDRFSAERLKGVDSTLKIQPAELGDSAVYLCASSSGLNTEAFFGQGTRLTVV.

V gene TRBV6-1 combines with J gene TRBJ1-1; no definite D call. CDR1 is MNHNS, CDR2 SASEGT, per germline. The CDR3 spans 13 residues. V was trimmed by 6 bases and J by 3 bases, leaving 11 bases between them. CDR3: CASRHNRDTEAFF. CDR3 DNA sequence: TGTGCCAGCAGACACAATAGGGACACTGAAGCTTTCTTT.

The V call is TRBV4-2, the J call TRBJ2-6, with D possibly being TRBD2 (6 bases). This CDR3 has 16 amino acids. The V gene's germline CDR1 is LGHNA and CDR2 YNFKEQ. Trimming took off 4 bases at V and 1 base at J, with 11 bases between the two ends. The chain's CDR3 is CASSLSGGSGANVLTF. The CDR3 coding sequence is TGTGCCAGCAGCCTAAGTGGGGGGTCTGGGGCCAACGTCCTGACTTTC.

In the case of this clone: Compared with germline, one end of the junction differs, possibly owing to a read error. This chain joins TRBV9 and TRBJ2-2; 7 bases are shared with TRBD1. This CDR3 has 14 residues. Germline V CDR1 and CDR2: SGDLS, YYNGEE. The CDR3 is CASSRQGNTGKLFF. CDR3 DNA sequence: TGTGCCAGCAGCCGACAGGGAAACACCGGGAAGCTGTTTTTT.

The chain is built from TRBV7-2 and TRBJ2-7, with D uncertain. CDR3 length: 12 amino acids. Germline CDR1 SGHTA, CDR2 FQGNSA. V lost 2 bases and J 7 bases, leaving 9 bases between the germline ends. This CDR3 reads CASSLKLGEQYF. CDR3 coding DNA: TGTGCCAGCAGCTTAAAGTTGGGGGAGCAGTACTTC.

This chain links TRBV30 with TRBJ1-1; 10 bases align to TRBD1. Trimming cost V 5 bases and J 11 bases; bases outside gene matches: 17. CDR1 is GTSNPN, CDR2 SVGIG, per germline (reference sequence). The CDR3 is 15 amino acids. Here the CDR3 DNA reads TGTGCCTGGCGACGGGACAGGGGAAGCCGGGGGTGGGCTTTCTTT. Its protein is CAWRRDRGSRGWAFF.

This rearrangement joins TRBV29-1 to TRBJ1-1, with unresolved D. Germline V gene lookup returns CDR1 SQVTM and CDR2 ANQGSEA. The V and J ends lost 4 bases and 7 bases respectively, with 10 bases between them. The CDR3 runs to 11 residues. As DNA, the CDR3 is TGCAGCGTTGCTACAGCGGATGAAGCTTTCTTT. It yields the protein CSVATADEAFF.

The V gene is TRBV5-1, the J gene TRBJ2-7; D unresolved. This CDR3 is built from 12 residues. Germline V gene lookup returns CDR1 SGHRS and CDR2 YFSETQ. Trimming removed 0 bases at V and 3 bases at J, with 4 bases between. The CDR3 region is CASSLGGYEQYF. The CDR3 nucleotides are TGCGCCAGCAGCTTGGGAGGCTACGAGCAGTACTTC.

J is TRBJ2-7 and V is TRBV28; D uncertain. The CDR3 has 11 residues. The germline V gene has CDR1 MDHEN and CDR2 SYDVKM. The V and J ends lost 6 bases and 5 bases respectively, with 8 bases between them. CDR3: CASSRFDEQYF. The CDR3 nucleotides read TGTGCCAGCAGCCGTTTTGACGAGCAGTACTTC.

In DNA form, the CDR3 reads TGTGCCAGCAGTCTCAGTCAGGGGGTTTTTAACGAGCAGTACTTC. It encodes CASSLSQGVFNEQYF. The chain employs TRBV6-6 and TRBJ2-7; 7 nucleotides match TRBD1. Looked up from germline, CDR1 is MNHNY and CDR2 is SVGAGI (reference sequence). V shed 5 bases, J shed 5 bases, and the junction held 12 bases outside the gene matches. This CDR3 region has 15 residues.

Here the CDR3 DNA reads TGTGCCAGCAGCCGCCGGGACAGGAGCTCCTACGAGCAGTACTTC. This codes for CASSRRDRSSYEQYF. This chain uses TRBV5-4 with TRBJ2-7; 8 bases line up with TRBD1. This CDR3 has 15 amino acids. Germline trimming cut 4 bases from V and 0 bases from J; bases unmatched to any gene: 6. Germline V gene sequence: CDR1 SGHNT, CDR2 YYREEE (reference sequence).

This clone showed up just once. This chain uses TRBV13 with TRBJ2-5, with TRBD2 matching over 11 bases. CDR1 PRHDT and CDR2 FYEKMQ come from the germline V gene (reference sequence). This CDR3 is built from 15 residues. Losses at the gene ends were 4 bases for V and 4 bases for J; bases not matched to a gene: 5. In DNA form, the CDR3 reads TGTGCCAGCAGCTCTAGCGGGGGGATCGGAGAGACCCAGTACTTC. Translating it yields CASSSSGGIGETQYF.

The rearrangement links TRBV5-6 to TRBJ2-5; TRBD1 aligns across 9 bases. This CDR3 is 15 amino acids long. Looked up from germline, CDR1 is SGHDT and CDR2 is YYEEEE. With 0 bases clipped from V and 5 bases from J, the junction kept 5 bases outside the gene matches. The CDR3: CASSLDRGRWETQYF. CDR3 DNA: TGTGCCAGCAGCTTGGACAGGGGGCGTTGGGAGACCCAGTACTTC.